Listed here are 28 T cell receptor beta chains from one sample, sequenced in a study of human T cells and chemical hapten exposure. TCRdb processed the RACE reads anew with MiXCR; each CDR3 protein has one entry. The sample contains about 39,000 distinct CDR3 sequences, roughly 13% of which appear only once. The time point was: patch test 3, about 24 weeks after DPC sensitization. Indicated treatment: therapeutic diphenylcyclopropenone sensitization with weekly scalp DPC. Whole blood that had not been fractionated was the source of extracted total RNA. Material: whole blood, obtained in connection with sensitization to the hapten diphenylcyclopropenone (DPC). These receptors were taken from a woman in her 40s with alopecia areata. Some clones in this sample may be carry-over from other donors' samples.

V is TRBV7-2 and J is TRBJ2-3; D is tentatively TRBD1 or TRBD2 (5 bases each). The V gene lost 5 bases and the J gene lost 1 base, with 19 bases spanning the gap. The germline CDR1 and CDR2 sequences are SGHTA and FQGNSA. CDR3 length: 17 amino acids. DNA of the CDR3: TGTGCCAGCAGCCAGAATGAGGGACGGACTCGCACAGATACGCAGTATTTT. This gives the protein CASSQNEGRTRTDTQYF.

This clonotype has a handful of counts. V gene TRBV2 combines with J gene TRBJ2-7; maybe TRBD1 (6 bases). The CDR3 extends over 12 amino acids. V shed 7 bases and J shed 6 bases, with 13 bases lying between them. CDR1 SNHLY and CDR2 FYNNEI come from the germline V gene. The CDR3 sequence: CASTQQGSEQYF. The CDR3 DNA reads as TGTGCCAGCACGCAACAGGGATCCGAGCAGTACTTC.

This clonotype showed up just a few times. The gene calls are TRBV5-1 and TRBJ2-5; a weak D match, TRBD2 (6 bases). Germline V gene lookup returns CDR1 SGHRS and CDR2 YFSETQ. V shed 0 bases and J shed 5 bases, with 8 bases lying between them. CDR3 length: 13 amino acids. CDR3 in amino acids: CASSLASAETQYF. The CDR3 nucleotides are TGCGCCAGCAGCTTGGCTAGCGCGGAGACCCAGTACTTC. The whole variable domain, remainder taken from reference TRBV5-1 and TRBJ2-5, is KAGVTQTPRYLIKTRGQQVTLSCSPISGHRSVSWYQQTPGQGLQFLFEYFSETQRNKGNFPGRFSGRQFSNSRSEMNVSTLELGDSALYLCASSLASAETQYFGPGTRLLVL.

The gene calls are TRBV20-1 and TRBJ2-1; unclear D gene. The CDR3 extends over 14 amino acids. Trimming removed 0 bases from V and 7 bases from J, with 13 bases in between. Germline CDR1 is DFQATT and CDR2 is SNEGSKA (reference sequence). The CDR3 region is CSAREPIAGNEQFF. CDR3 DNA: TGCAGTGCTAGAGAACCCATAGCTGGGAATGAGCAGTTCTTC.

This clonotype was observed a few times. The rearrangement joins TRBV7-2 to TRBJ2-1, with 7 bases lining up with TRBD1. The CDR3 length is 12 residues. V lost 2 bases and J lost 9; bases outside the gene matches: 1. Looked up from germline, CDR1 is SGHTA and CDR2 is FQGNSA. The CDR3 here is CASSLNRGEQFF. In DNA form, the CDR3 reads TGTGCCAGCAGCTTAAACAGGGGTGAGCAGTTCTTC.

CDR3 bases: TGCAGCGTAGGGACTGTCACAGATACGCAGTATTTT. It specifies CSVGTVTDTQYF. V is TRBV29-1 and J is TRBJ2-3; the D gene is possibly TRBD2 (6 bases). CDR3 length: 12 residues. CDR1 SQVTM and CDR2 ANQGSEA come from the germline V gene. V shed 6 bases and J shed 2 bases, with 9 bases lying between them.

This chain uses TRBV5-1 with TRBJ2-1; no reliable D call. This CDR3 has 16 residues. The germline V and J ends were trimmed by 7 bases and 0 bases, with 17 bases remaining between them. Germline values: CDR1 SGHRS, CDR2 YFSETQ. This chain's CDR3 is CASLRDTSSSYNEQFF. CDR3 coding DNA: TGCGCCAGCCTCCGCGACACCTCTAGCTCCTACAATGAGCAGTTCTTC.

This clonotype has a handful of counts. J is TRBJ2-1 and V is TRBV9, with D uncertain. This CDR3 contains 15 residues. With 0 bases removed from V and 6 bases from J, the gap between germline ends came to 13 bases. Germline CDR1 is SGDLS and CDR2 is YYNGEE. The CDR3 nucleotides read TGTGCCAGCAGCGTAGGAGCACTGCGGTCCAATGAGCAGTTCTTC. Translated: CASSVGALRSNEQFF. Full variable domain (rest looked up from reference TRBV9 and TRBJ2-1): DSGVTQTPKHLITATGQRVTLRCSPRSGDLSVYWYQQSLDQGLQFLIQYYNGEERAKGNILERFSAQQFPDLHSELNLSSLELGDSALYFCASSVGALRSNEQFFGPGTRLTVL.

This clonotype has more than one count but fewer than ten. This chain connects TRBV30 to TRBJ2-1; D might be TRBD1 or TRBD2, each matching 6 bases. The germline gives CDR1 GTSNPN, CDR2 SVGIG (reference sequence). This CDR3 region has 15 residues. V was trimmed by 4 bases and J by 8 bases, leaving 21 bases between them. CDR3 sequence reads: CAWTHHGGQEYEQFF. The CDR3 DNA sequence: TGTGCCTGGACCCACCACGGGGGCCAGGAATATGAGCAGTTCTTC.

This clonotype was observed many times. The V and J genes are TRBV20-1 and TRBJ1-4, with a possible D match to TRBD1 (6 bases). CDR3 length equals 13 residues. Germline loops: CDR1 DFQATT, CDR2 SNEGSKA (reference sequence). V gave up 3 bases and J gave up 7 bases, with 12 bases separating them. CDR3 sequence (DNA): TGCAGTGCTAGGAAGGGGGAGAGTGAAAAACTGTTTTTT. This gives the protein CSARKGESEKLFF.

This clonotype was counted many times. This chain links TRBV18 with TRBJ2-1; a weak D match, TRBD2 (6 bases). This CDR3 contains 16 residues. V lost 4 bases and J 7 bases, leaving 20 bases between the germline ends. The germline CDR1 and CDR2 sequences are KGHSH and LQKENI. DNA of the CDR3: TGTGCCAGCTCACTTCGGGACCCTGGGGGGTTGAATGAGCAGTTCTTC. Encoded protein: CASSLRDPGGLNEQFF.

V is TRBV28 and J is TRBJ1-5; possibly TRBD1 for D (5 bases). CDR1 is MDHEN and CDR2 is SYDVKM in the germline V gene. Between the trimmed V and J ends, which lost 4 bases and 1 base, there was a span of 14 bases. The CDR3 is 16 amino acids. The CDR3 loop is CASSYDSGGSNQPQHF. CDR3 DNA sequence: TGTGCCAGCAGTTATGATTCGGGGGGGAGCAATCAGCCCCAGCATTTT.

By frequency in the sample, this clonotype is medium-sized. The chain joins TRBV27 to TRBJ2-5; D gene ambiguous. Germline assignment: CDR1 MNHEY and CDR2 SMNVEV (reference sequence). The CDR3 totals 11 residues. The V gene lost 2 bases and the J gene lost 4 bases, with 2 bases spanning the gap. Here the CDR3 DNA reads TGTGCCAGCAGTTTAGGAGAGACCCAGTACTTC. Its protein is CASSLGETQYF.

This clonotype occurred a few times. The chain uses TRBV5-1 and TRBJ2-1, with D unresolved. Germline V CDR1 and CDR2: SGHRS, YFSETQ. The CDR3 spans 13 residues. The V end was cut by 0 bases, the J end by 7 bases, with 8 bases between. CDR3 amino acids: CASSLAAENEQFF. The CDR3 nucleotides read TGCGCCAGCAGCTTGGCGGCGGAGAATGAGCAGTTCTTC.

This clonotype appeared a few times. This rearrangement joins TRBV28 to TRBJ1-3; D gene unclear. Germline assignment: CDR1 MDHEN and CDR2 SYDVKM. The CDR3 contains 14 residues. V lost 6 bases and J lost 2, with 11 bases in between. CDR3 DNA: TGTGCCAGCAGCAGCAATGGGGCTGGAAACACCATATATTTT. Protein product: CASSSNGAGNTIYF. Together with reference TRBV28 and TRBJ1-3, the CDR3 gives the full variable domain: DVKVTQSSRYLVKRTGEKVFLECVQDMDHENMFWYRQDPGLGLRLIYFSYDVKMKEKGDIPEGYSVSREKKERFSLILESASTNQTSMYLCASSSNGAGNTIYFGEGSWLTVV.

The chain uses TRBV7-9 and TRBJ1-3, with D perhaps TRBD1 (5 bases). The CDR3 extends over 13 amino acids. The V end lost 9 bases, the J end lost 0 bases, and 9 bases lay between the germline ends. CDR1 is SEHNR and CDR2 is FQNEAQ in the germline V gene (reference sequence). This CDR3 is CASRTGSGNTIYF. CDR3 bases: TGTGCCAGTCGTACAGGCTCTGGAAACACCATATATTTT.

This clonotype was counted ten times or more. The chain couples TRBV28 to TRBJ2-2; tentative D call: TRBD2 (5 bases). Per the germline V gene, CDR1 is MDHEN and CDR2 is SYDVKM. Trimming took off 6 bases at V and 0 bases at J, with 8 bases between the two ends. The CDR3 extends over 14 amino acids. The CDR3 sequence is CASRSGANTGELFF. The DNA of the CDR3 is TGTGCCAGCAGGAGCGGAGCGAACACCGGGGAGCTGTTTTTT.

Notes on this clonotype: The junction departs from the called germline gene at one end, perhaps through a read error. The V gene is TRBV9, the J gene TRBJ2-1, with TRBD2 matching over 8 bases. Germline V lookup: CDR1 SGDLS, CDR2 YYNGEE. The CDR3 runs to 16 residues. The CDR3 region has the DNA TGTGCCAGCAGGGTAGTTAGCGGGATTTCCTACAATGAGCAGTTCTTC. Translating gives CASRVVSGISYNEQFF.

CDR3 region: CSVGTFGANVLTF. CDR3 nucleotide sequence: TGCAGCGTTGGTACCTTTGGGGCCAACGTCCTGACTTTC. The chain links TRBV29-1 to TRBJ2-6; D remains unclear. This CDR3 contains 13 residues. The germline CDR1 and CDR2 sequences are SQVTM and ANQGSEA. Trimming pared 4 bases from V and 3 bases from J, leaving 7 bases between.

V usage is TRBV20-1 and J usage is TRBJ1-3, with D perhaps matching TRBD1 (5 bases). This CDR3 is built from 16 residues. Trimming pared 1 base from V and 0 bases from J, leaving 13 bases between. CDR1 is DFQATT, CDR2 SNEGSKA, per germline (reference sequence). The CDR3 reads CSARGLRGVSGNTIYF. Here the CDR3 DNA reads TGCAGTGCTAGAGGTTTGCGGGGGGTCTCTGGAAACACCATATATTTT.

J is TRBJ1-2 and V is TRBV29-1; possibly TRBD1 for D (5 bases). The V end lost 7 bases, the J end lost 1 base, and 16 bases lay between the germline ends. The germline CDR1 and CDR2 sequences are SQVTM and ANQGSEA. There are 14 residues in the CDR3. In nucleotides, the CDR3 is TGCAGCGGGTCCGGGACGGGGAATAACTATGGCTACACCTTC. This encodes CSGSGTGNNYGYTF.

This clonotype has a count of ten or more. The chain has TRBV29-1 and TRBJ1-2; D remains ambiguous. The CDR3 length is 11 residues. Germline lookup yields CDR1 SQVTM and CDR2 ANQGSEA. V was shortened by 6 bases and J by 4 bases, with 9 bases between the two germline ends. CDR3 in DNA: TGCAGCGTCCCCCGGGCCTATGGCTACACCTTC. Translation: CSVPRAYGYTF. The full variable domain, its missing parts supplied by reference TRBV29-1 and TRBJ1-2, is SAVISQKPSRDICQRGTSLTIQCQVDSQVTMMFWYRQQPGQSLTLIATANQGSEATYESGFVIDKFPISRPNLTFSTLTVSNMSPEDSSIYLCSVPRAYGYTFGSGTRLTVV.

This clonotype was picked up many times. The chain joins TRBV28 to TRBJ1-2, with D unresolved. Per the germline V gene, CDR1 is MDHEN and CDR2 is SYDVKM. Trimming pared 6 bases from V and 1 base from J, leaving 3 bases between. This CDR3 comprises 11 residues. The CDR3 here is CASSRNYGYTF. In nucleotides, the CDR3 is TGTGCCAGCAGCCGTAACTATGGCTACACCTTC.

This clonotype was seen at least ten times. The V gene is TRBV30, the J gene TRBJ2-6; 9 positions agree with TRBD1. Germline V gene lookup returns CDR1 GTSNPN and CDR2 SVGIG (reference sequence). V shed 5 bases, J shed 11 bases, and the junction held 7 bases outside the gene matches. The CDR3 totals 13 residues. The CDR3 DNA is TGTGCCTGGGGACAGGGGCAAACGGACGTCCTGACTTTC. Its protein product is CAWGQGQTDVLTF.

This clonotype was recorded a few times. This chain uses TRBV10-3 with TRBJ1-1; D gene uncertain. The CDR3 consists of 13 residues. Looked up from germline, CDR1 is ENHRY and CDR2 is SYGVKD. The germline V and J ends were trimmed by 5 bases and 1 base, with 8 bases remaining between them. The CDR3 region has the DNA TGTGCCATCAGTCCGACAAAGAACACTGAAGCTTTCTTT. It translates to CAISPTKNTEAFF.

The sample holds a few counts of this clonotype. The gene calls are TRBV4-1 and TRBJ2-7, with D possibly being TRBD2 (6 bases). Between the trimmed V and J ends, which lost 8 bases and 3 bases, there was a span of 14 bases. Germline V CDR1 and CDR2: MGHRA, YSYEKL. CDR3 length equals 13 residues. The CDR3 bases are TGCGCCAGCGCGCGGGGCCCAGACTACGAGCAGTACTTC. This gives the protein CASARGPDYEQYF.

This clonotype has a handful of counts. The rearrangement uses TRBV11-2 and TRBJ2-2; TRBD1 matches at 8 bases. The CDR3 totals 14 residues. With 11 bases clipped from V and 2 bases from J, the junction kept 7 bases outside the gene matches. Germline-derived CDR1 and CDR2 are SGHAT and FQNNGV. CDR3 sequence (DNA): TGTGCCTCGGGACAGGAGGTTAACACCGGGGAGCTGTTTTTT. Its protein is CASGQEVNTGELFF. The full variable domain, with the rest looked up from reference TRBV11-2 and TRBJ2-2, is EAGVAQSPRYKIIEKRQSVAFWCNPISGHATLYWYQQILGQGPKLLIQFQNNGVVDDSQLPKDRFSAERLKGVDSTLKIQPAKLEDSAVYLCASGQEVNTGELFFGEGSRLTVL.

The chain carries TRBV20-1 and TRBJ2-7, with 8 bases lining up with TRBD1. CDR3 length equals 12 residues. Germline CDR1 and CDR2: DFQATT and SNEGSKA (reference sequence). The V and J ends lost 7 bases and 5 bases, in that order; junction bases with no gene match: 7. CDR3 in amino acids: CSVGTGGNEQYF. The CDR3 DNA follows: TGCAGTGTGGGGACAGGAGGGAACGAGCAGTACTTC.